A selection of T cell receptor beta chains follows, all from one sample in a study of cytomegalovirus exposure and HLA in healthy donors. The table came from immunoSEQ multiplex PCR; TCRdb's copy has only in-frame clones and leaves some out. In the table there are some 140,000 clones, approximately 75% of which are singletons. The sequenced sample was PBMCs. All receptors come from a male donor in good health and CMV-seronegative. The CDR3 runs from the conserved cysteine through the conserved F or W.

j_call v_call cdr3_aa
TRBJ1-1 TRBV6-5 CASSYGQTEAFF
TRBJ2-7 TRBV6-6 CASNGGIYEQYF
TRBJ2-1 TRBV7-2 CASSLYPRSDNEQFF
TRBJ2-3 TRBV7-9 CASSLAARGTDTQYF
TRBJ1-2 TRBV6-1 CASLGQTNYGYTF
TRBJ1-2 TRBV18 CASSPRGPAYGYTF
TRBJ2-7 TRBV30 CAWGFQTGGIYEQYF
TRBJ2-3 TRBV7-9 CASSSHGCGGPRDTQYF
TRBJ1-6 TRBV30 CAWTMDRGNSPLHF
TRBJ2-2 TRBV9 CASSRQGTGELFF
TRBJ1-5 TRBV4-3 CASSHDRGGNQPQHF